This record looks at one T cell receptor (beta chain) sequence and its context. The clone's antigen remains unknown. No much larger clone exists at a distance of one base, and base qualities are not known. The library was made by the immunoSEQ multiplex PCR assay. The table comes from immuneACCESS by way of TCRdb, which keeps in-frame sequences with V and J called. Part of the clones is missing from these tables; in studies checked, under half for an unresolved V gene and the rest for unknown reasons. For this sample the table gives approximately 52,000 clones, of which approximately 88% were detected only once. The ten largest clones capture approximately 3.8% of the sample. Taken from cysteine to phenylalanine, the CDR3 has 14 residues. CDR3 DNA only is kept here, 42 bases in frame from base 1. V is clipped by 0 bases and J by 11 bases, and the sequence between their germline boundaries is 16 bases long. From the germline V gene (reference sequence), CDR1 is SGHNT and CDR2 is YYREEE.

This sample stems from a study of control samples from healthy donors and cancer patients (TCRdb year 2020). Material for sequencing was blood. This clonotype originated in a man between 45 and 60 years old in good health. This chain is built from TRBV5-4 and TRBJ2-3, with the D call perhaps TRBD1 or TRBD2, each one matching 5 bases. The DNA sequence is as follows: TGTGCCAGCAGCTTGGAAGGGGAGCCGTGGGTGCAGTATTTT. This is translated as CASSLEGEPWVQYF.